These 7 T cell receptor beta chains came from one sample sequenced in a study of T-cell memory formation after mild COVID-19. TCRdb passed the 5' RACE reads through MiXCR, listing each CDR3 protein once. The sample has over 150,000 distinct CDR3 sequences, about a fifth seen once; the top ten hold under 25%. Sequenced sample: PBMCs or a T cell subset sorted from them (not recorded which). The receptor source for this set is an adult woman who had mild COVID-19 (a few samples of this study predate the infection). Cell type and time point are not known.

This clonotype qualifies as medium-sized. This sequence joins TRBV6-2 or TRBV6-3 and TRBJ2-3; 7 nucleotides agree with TRBD2. V shed 6 bases and J 2 bases; nucleotides not matched to a gene: 11. This CDR3 spans 16 amino acids. Germline-derived CDR1 and CDR2 are MNHEY and SVGEGT. In DNA form, the CDR3 reads TGTGCCAGCAGCACCTGGGGAGCGGGGAACACAGATACGCAGTATTTT. This codes for CASSTWGAGNTDTQYF.

The table lists this clonotype with a few counts. This rearrangement joins TRBV5-1 to TRBJ2-7, with 7 bases that match TRBD1. This CDR3 is 14 amino acids long. CDR1 and CDR2 (germline): SGHRS, YFSETQ. V was pared by 4 bases and J by 7 bases, with 11 bases of the junction left unmatched. CDR3 bases: TGCGCCAGCAGCCTAGGACAGGCAACTCGGGAGCAGTACTTC. The encoded protein is CASSLGQATREQYF.

This chain links TRBV10-3 with TRBJ2-2; 11 bases map to TRBD1. The trim removed 11 bases at V and 4 bases at J, leaving 12 bases unmatched. The V gene's germline CDR1 is ENHRY and CDR2 SYGVKD. The CDR3 is 16 amino acids. CDR3 coding DNA: TGTGCCTTCCTACTCCCCGGGACAGGGGGCACCGGGGAGCTGTTTTTT. This sequence encodes CAFLLPGTGGTGELFF.

This sequence joins TRBV7-9 and TRBJ2-5; 7 bases match TRBD2. The CDR3 sequence is 17 residues long. V was pared by 5 bases and J by 5 bases, with 17 bases of the junction left unmatched. Germline CDR1 reads SEHNR; CDR2 reads FQNEAQ (reference sequence). CDR3 in DNA: TGTGCCAGCAGCGCCAGAGGGCTAGCGGTGGGTTACGAGACCCAGTACTTC. Its protein product is CASSARGLAVGYETQYF.

The CDR3 DNA follows: TGCGCCAGCAGCTTGGCGGGCAATTTACTCTATGGCTACACCTTC. Translated: CASSLAGNLLYGYTF. The chain couples TRBV5-1 to TRBJ1-2; D uncertain. The ends were cut back, 0 bases at V and 4 bases at J, with 13 bases in the middle. This CDR3 region has 15 residues. Germline V gives CDR1 SGHRS, CDR2 YFSETQ.

In its sample, this clonotype was seen many times. This chain joins TRBV21-1 and TRBJ1-2. TRBV21-1 is reported as a pseudogene. CDR3 size: 16 residues. The CDR3 here is CASTQGRTTFAYGYTF. DNA for the CDR3: TGTGCCAGCACCCAGGGACGGACTACATTTGCCTATGGCTACACCTTC.

The CDR3 DNA reads TGTGCCAGCAGCCAAGACTGGACGGCCAGCAATGAGCAGTTCTTC. Residues: CASSQDWTASNEQFF. The V call is TRBV4-2, the J call TRBJ2-1; D ambiguous. V was clipped by 0 bases and J by 6 bases, with 12 bases between them. The CDR3 has 15 amino acids. Germline V CDR1 and CDR2: LGHNA, YNFKEQ.